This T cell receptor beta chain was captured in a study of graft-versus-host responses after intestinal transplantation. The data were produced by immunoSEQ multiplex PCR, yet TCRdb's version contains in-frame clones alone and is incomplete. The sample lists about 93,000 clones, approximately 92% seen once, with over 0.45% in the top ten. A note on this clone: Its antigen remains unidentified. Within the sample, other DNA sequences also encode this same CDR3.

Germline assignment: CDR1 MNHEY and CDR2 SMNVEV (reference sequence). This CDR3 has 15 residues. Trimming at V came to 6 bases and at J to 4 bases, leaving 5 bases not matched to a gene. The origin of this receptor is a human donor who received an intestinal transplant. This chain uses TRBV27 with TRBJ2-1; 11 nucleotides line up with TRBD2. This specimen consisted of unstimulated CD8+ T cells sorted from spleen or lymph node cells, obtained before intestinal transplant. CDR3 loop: CASSPGTSGYNEQFF. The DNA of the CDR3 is TGTGCCAGCAGCCCCGGGACTAGCGGTTACAATGAGCAGTTCTTC.